This T cell receptor beta chain was profiled in a study of T cell repertoires in cytomegalovirus infection. In the study overall: Peptides in the study included HLA-C-restricted and HLA-B-restricted CMV epitopes. Public signatures in TCR beta pointed to CMV infection and matching HLA type. Findings and caveats of the study: HLA-C-restricted CMV-specific TCR beta clonotypes were dominant in the ex vivo response.

Using its own MiXCR run on the reads, TCRdb lists one record per CDR3 protein. The sample carries 200,000 or so distinct CDR3 sequences, roughly 34% recorded once. This clonotype has just a few counts. Its antigen is currently unknown. Sequences were derived from CD8+ T cells from cultured PBMCs, sampled from culture after CMV antigen stimulation. The TCR originated in a human donor in good health (CMV status not recorded). Some clones in this sample may be carry-over from other donors' samples.

Written as DNA, the CDR3 is TGTGCCACCCGGGCTATGGGGCAGGGGATATTACAGCCCCAGCATTTT. Its translation is CATRAMGQGILQPQHF. The rearrangement uses TRBV10-3 and TRBJ1-5, with a weak D call TRBD1 (6 bases). Trimming left V 10 bases short and J 7 bases short, with 26 bases between. The germline CDR1 and CDR2 sequences are ENHRY and SYGVKD. This CDR3 comprises 16 residues.